This TCR beta chain stems from a study of shared clonotypes between healthy human individuals. This table comes from immunoSEQ multiplex PCR, and its TCRdb copy is limited to in-frame clones, with some not included. The sample shows over a million clones, roughly 97% of them seen only once. With 0 bases clipped from V and 3 bases from J, the junction kept 4 bases outside the gene matches. The germline gives CDR1 SGHRS, CDR2 YFSETQ. This CDR3 contains 15 residues. The chain carries TRBV5-1 and TRBJ2-3, with 7 bases identical to TRBD2. This receptor was taken from a man under 40 in good health. The sample comprised naive CD4+ T cells sorted from blood. Subset reported: CD45RA+ positively selected. CDR3 sequence: CASSLGLAETDTQYF. The CDR3 DNA is TGCGCCAGCAGCTTGGGCCTAGCGGAGACAGATACGCAGTATTTT.